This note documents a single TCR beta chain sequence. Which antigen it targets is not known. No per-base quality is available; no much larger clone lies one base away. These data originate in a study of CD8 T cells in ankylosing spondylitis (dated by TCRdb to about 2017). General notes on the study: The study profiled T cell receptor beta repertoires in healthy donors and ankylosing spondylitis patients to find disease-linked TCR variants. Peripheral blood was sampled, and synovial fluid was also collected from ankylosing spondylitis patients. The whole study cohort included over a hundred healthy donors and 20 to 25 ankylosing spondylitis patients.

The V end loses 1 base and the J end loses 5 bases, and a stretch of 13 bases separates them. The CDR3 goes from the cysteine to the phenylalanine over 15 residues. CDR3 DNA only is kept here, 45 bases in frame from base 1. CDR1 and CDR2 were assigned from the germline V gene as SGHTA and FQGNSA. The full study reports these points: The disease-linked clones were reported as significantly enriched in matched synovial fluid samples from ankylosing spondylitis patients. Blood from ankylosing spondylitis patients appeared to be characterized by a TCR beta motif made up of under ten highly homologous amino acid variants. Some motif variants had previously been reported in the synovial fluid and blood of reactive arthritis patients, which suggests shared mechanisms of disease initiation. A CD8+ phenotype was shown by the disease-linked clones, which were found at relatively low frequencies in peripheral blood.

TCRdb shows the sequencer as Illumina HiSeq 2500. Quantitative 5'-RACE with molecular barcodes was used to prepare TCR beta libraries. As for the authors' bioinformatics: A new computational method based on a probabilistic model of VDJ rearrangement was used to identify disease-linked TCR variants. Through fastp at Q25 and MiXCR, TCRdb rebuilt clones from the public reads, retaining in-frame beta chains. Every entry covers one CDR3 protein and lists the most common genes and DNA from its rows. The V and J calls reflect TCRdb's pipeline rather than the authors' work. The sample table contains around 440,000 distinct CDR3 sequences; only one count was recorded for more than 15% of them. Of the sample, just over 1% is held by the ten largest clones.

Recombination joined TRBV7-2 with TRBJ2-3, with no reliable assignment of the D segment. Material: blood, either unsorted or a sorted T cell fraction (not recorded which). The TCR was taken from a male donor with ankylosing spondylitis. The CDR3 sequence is CASSLGLGIGDTQYF. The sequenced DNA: TGTGCCAGCAGCTTAGGTCTGGGTATTGGAGATACGCAGTATTTT.